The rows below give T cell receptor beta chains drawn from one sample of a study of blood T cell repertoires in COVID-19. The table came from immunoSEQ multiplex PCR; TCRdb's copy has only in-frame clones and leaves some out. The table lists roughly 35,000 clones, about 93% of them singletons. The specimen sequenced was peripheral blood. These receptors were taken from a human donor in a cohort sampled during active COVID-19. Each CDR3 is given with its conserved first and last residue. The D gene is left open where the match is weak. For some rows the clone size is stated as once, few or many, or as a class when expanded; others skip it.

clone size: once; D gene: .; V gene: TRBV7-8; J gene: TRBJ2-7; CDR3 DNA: TGTGCCAGCAGCTTAGCTACACCGTCCTACGAGCAGTACTTC; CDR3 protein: CASSLATPSYEQYF
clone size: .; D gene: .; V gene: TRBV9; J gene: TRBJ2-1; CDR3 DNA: TGTGCCAGCAGCAGGGGCGATTCCGCCTACAATGAGCAGTTCTTC; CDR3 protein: CASSRGDSAYNEQFF
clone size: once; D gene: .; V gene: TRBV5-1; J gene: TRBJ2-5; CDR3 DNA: TGCGCCAGCAGCTTGGGGGCACAAGAGACCCAGTACTTC; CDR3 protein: CASSLGAQETQYF
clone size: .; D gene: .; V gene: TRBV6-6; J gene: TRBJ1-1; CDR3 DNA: TGTGCCAGCAGTCAGGGGAAGGTGAACACTGAAGCTTTCTTT; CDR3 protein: CASSQGKVNTEAFF
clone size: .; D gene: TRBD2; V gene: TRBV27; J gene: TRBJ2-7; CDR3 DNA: TGTGCCAGCAAGGGACTAGCGGGAGGGGAATCCTACGAGCAATACTTC; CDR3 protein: CASKGLAGGESYEQYF
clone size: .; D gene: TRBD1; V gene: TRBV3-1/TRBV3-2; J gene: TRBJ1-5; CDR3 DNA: TGTGCCAGCAGCCCGGACAGGGAGTTTGAGGGAGTTCAGCCCCAGCATTTT; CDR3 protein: CASSPDREFEGVQPQHF
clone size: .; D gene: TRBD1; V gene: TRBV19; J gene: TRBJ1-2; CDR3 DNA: TGTGCCAGTAGGGACAGGGGGGCCTACTATGGCTACACCTTC; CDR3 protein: CASRDRGAYYGYTF
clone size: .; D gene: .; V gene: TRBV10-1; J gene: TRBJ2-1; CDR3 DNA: TGCGCCAGCAGTGAGCAGGCAATCCTACAGTACGGTGAGCAGTTCTTC; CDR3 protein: CASSEQAILQYGEQFF
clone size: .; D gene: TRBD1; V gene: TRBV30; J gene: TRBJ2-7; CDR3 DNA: TGTGCCTGGGTTCCCCCCCCCGGGACAGGGGACGAGCAGTACTTC; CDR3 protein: CAWVPPPGTGDEQYF
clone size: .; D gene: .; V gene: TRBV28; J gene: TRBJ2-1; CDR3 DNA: TGTGCCAGCAGTTTTATTTTCGATGAGCAGTTCTTC; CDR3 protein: CASSFIFDEQFF
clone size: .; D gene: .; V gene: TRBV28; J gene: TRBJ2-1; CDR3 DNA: TGTGCCAGCAGTTTATATAAACCTAACAATGAGCAGTTCTTC; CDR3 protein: CASSLYKPNNEQFF
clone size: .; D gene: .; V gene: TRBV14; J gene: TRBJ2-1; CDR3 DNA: TGTGCCAGCAGCCAAGAACCCGGAGCGTCAAGATACAATGAGCAGTTCTTC; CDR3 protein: CASSQEPGASRYNEQFF
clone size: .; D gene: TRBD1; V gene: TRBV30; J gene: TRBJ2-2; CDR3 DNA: TGTGCCCTACAGGGACAGGCCACCGGGGAGCTGTTTTTT; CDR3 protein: CALQGQATGELFF
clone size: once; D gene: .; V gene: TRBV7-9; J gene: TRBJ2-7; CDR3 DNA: TGTGCCAGCAGCACTTTCCAGGCAACCTACGAGCAGTACTTC; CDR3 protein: CASSTFQATYEQYF
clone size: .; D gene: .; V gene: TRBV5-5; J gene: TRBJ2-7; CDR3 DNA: TGTGCCAGCAGCTTGACTTCAGGGATCAAATACGAGCAGTACTTC; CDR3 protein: CASSLTSGIKYEQYF
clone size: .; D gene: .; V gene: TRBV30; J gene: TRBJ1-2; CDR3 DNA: TGTGCCTGGAGTGTATGGGGGCACGACTATGGCTACACCTTC; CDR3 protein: CAWSVWGHDYGYTF
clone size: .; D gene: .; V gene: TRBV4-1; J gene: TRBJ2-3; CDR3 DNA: TGCGCCAGCAGCCAAGAAGGTGGACTACCTCTCACAGATACGCAGTATTTT; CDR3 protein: CASSQEGGLPLTDTQYF
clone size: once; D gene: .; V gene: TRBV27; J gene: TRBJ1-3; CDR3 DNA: TGTGCCAGCAGTTTATATCTCCCGCGCTCTGGAAACACCATATATTTT; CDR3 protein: CASSLYLPRSGNTIYF
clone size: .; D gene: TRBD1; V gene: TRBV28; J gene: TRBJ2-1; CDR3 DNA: TGTGCCAGCAGCCGGACAGGGGGCCGCAATGAGCAGTTCTTC; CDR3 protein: CASSRTGGRNEQFF
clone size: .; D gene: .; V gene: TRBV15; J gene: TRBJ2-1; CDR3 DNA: TGTGCCACCAGCACACCCTCTAAGTCCTACAATGAGCAGTTCTTC; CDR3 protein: CATSTPSKSYNEQFF
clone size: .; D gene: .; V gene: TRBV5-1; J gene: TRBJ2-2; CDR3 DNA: TGCGCCAGCAAGGAGGACACCGGGGAGCTGTTTTTT; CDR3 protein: CASKEDTGELFF
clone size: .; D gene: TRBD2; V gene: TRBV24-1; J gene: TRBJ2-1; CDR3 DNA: TGTGCCACCAGTGACACTAGCGGGAGCTCCTACAATGAGCAGTTCTTC; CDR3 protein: CATSDTSGSSYNEQFF
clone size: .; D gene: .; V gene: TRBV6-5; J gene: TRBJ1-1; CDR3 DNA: TGTGCCAGCAGTTACTCGGACTTCACTGAAGCTTTCTTT; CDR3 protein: CASSYSDFTEAFF
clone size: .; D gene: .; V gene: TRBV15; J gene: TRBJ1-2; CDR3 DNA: TGTGCCACCAGGTACGGGAATGGCTACACCTTC; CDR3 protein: CATRYGNGYTF
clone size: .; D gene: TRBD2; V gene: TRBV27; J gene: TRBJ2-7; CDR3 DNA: TGTGCCAGCAGTTCGGGACTAGCGGGAGTATTTTACGAGCAGTACTTC; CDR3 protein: CASSSGLAGVFYEQYF
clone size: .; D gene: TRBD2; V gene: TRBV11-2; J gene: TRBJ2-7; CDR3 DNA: TGTGCCAGCAACGAAGGGGGACTAGCGGGAGGTTGGCAGTACTTC; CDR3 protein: CASNEGGLAGGWQYF
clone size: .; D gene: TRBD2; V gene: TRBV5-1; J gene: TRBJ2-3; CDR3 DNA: TGCGCCAGCAGCTTGGTGGCTAGCGGAACAGATACGCAGTATTTT; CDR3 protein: CASSLVASGTDTQYF
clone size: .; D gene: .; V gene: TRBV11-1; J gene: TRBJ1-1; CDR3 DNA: TGTGCCAGCAGCTTAGGAGGTGGGTATCGGAACACTGAAGCTTTCTTT; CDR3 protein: CASSLGGGYRNTEAFF
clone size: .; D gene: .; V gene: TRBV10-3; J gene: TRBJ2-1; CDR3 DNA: TGTGCCATTGCCTTGAGCTCCTACAATGAGCAGTTCTTC; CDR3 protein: CAIALSSYNEQFF
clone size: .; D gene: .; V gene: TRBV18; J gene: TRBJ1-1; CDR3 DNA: TGTGCCAGCTCACCACAGACAGAGGCCACTGAAGCTTTCTTT; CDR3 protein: CASSPQTEATEAFF
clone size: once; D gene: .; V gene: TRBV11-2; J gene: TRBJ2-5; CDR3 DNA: TGTGCCAGCAGCGCACGACCCGCCGGGGAGACCCAGTACTTC; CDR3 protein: CASSARPAGETQYF
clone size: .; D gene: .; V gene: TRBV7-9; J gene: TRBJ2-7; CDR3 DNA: TGTGCCAGCAGCTTATTGGCAGGGGCAGGGTCCTACGAGCAGTACTTC; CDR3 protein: CASSLLAGAGSYEQYF
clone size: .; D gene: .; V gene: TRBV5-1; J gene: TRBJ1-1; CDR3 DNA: TGCGCCAGCAGCTTGGGCCTCGGGGAGAACACTGAAGCTTTCTTT; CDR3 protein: CASSLGLGENTEAFF
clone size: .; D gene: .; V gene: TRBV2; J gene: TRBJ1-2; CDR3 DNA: TGTGCCAGCAGCGTATATGGCTACACCTTC; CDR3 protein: CASSVYGYTF
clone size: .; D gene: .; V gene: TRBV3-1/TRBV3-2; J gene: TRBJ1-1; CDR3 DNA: TGTGCCAGCAGCCAGGGGGCGAGCACTGAAGCTTTCTTT; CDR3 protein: CASSQGASTEAFF
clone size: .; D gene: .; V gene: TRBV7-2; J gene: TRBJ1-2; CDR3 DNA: TGTGCCAGCAGCTTAGGGGGGGATGGTCGGAACTATGGCTACACCTTC; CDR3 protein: CASSLGGDGRNYGYTF
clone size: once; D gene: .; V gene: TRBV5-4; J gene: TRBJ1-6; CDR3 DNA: TGTGCCAGCAGCACTTATAATTCACCCCTCCACTTT; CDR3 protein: CASSTYNSPLHF
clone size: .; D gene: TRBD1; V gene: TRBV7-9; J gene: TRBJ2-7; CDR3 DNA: TGTGCCAGCAGCGTGGGACAGACACCCTACGAGCAGTACTTC; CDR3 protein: CASSVGQTPYEQYF
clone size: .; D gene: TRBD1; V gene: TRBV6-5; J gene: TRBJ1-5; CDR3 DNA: TGTGCCAGCAGTTTTAGGCAGGGGGGACAGCCCCAGCATTTT; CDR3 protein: CASSFRQGGQPQHF
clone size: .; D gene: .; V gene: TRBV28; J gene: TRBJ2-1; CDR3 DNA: TGTGCCAGCAGTCCCCGGTCGACAGTCTACAATGAGCAGTTCTTC; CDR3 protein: CASSPRSTVYNEQFF
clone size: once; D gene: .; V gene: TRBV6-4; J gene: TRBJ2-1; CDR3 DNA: TGTGCCAGCAACAGGGCGGTAAGGACAAATAACAATGAGCAGTTCTTC; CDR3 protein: CASNRAVRTNNNEQFF
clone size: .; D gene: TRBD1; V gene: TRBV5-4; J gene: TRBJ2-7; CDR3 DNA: TGTGCCAGCAGCTTAGGACAGGGGTTCTACGAGCAGTACTTC; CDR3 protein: CASSLGQGFYEQYF
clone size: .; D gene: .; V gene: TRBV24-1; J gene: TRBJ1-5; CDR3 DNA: TGTGCCACCAGTGACAGTAATAGCAATCAGCCCCAGCATTTT; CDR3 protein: CATSDSNSNQPQHF
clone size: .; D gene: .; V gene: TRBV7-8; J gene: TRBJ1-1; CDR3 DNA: TGTGCCAGCAGCTTAACGGGGTCCGCGGTTGAAGCTTTCTTT; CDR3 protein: CASSLTGSAVEAFF
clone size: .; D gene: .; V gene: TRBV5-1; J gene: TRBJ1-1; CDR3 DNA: TGCGCCAGCAGCCCGCGGCTACCAGACACTGAAGCTTTCTTT; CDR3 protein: CASSPRLPDTEAFF
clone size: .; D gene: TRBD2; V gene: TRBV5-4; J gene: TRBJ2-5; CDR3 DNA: TGTGCCAGCAGTCCAGCGGGGATACACGAGACCCAGTACTTC; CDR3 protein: CASSPAGIHETQYF
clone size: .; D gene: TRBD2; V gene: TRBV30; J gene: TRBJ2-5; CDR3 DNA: TGTGCCTGGAGCCGCCCGGGCGCGGGGGGGCCCAGGGAGACCCAGTACTTC; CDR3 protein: CAWSRPGAGGPRETQYF
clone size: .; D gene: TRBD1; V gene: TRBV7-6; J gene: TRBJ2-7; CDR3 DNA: TGTGCCAGCAGCTTTTCACAGGGGACGCTTGGGAACGAGCAGTACTTC; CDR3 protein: CASSFSQGTLGNEQYF
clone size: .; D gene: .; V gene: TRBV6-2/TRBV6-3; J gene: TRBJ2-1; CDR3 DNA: TGTGCCAGCAGTTACGGAGCGACAGGCTCAATCCCCTACAATGAGCAGTTCTTC; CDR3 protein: CASSYGATGSIPYNEQFF
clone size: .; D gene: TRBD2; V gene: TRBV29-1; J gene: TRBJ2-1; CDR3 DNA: TGCAGCTCGACGACTAGCGGGGACTACAATGAGCAGTTCTTC; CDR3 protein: CSSTTSGDYNEQFF
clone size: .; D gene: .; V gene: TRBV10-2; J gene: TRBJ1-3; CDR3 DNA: TGCGCCACCGGACACTCCGCGACTGGAAACACCATATATTTT; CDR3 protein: CATGHSATGNTIYF
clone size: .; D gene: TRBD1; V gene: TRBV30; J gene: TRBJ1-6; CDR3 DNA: TGTGCCTGGAGTGGACAGGGGAATTCACCCCTCCACTTT; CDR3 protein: CAWSGQGNSPLHF
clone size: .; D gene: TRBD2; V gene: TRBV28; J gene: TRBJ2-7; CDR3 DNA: TGTGCCAGCAGTTCCGTGACTAGCGCCTACGAGCAGTACTTC; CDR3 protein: CASSSVTSAYEQYF
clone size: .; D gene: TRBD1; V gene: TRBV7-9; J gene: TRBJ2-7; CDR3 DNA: TGTGCCAGCAGCATTCGGACAGGGGTTGGATACGAGCAGTACTTC; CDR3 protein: CASSIRTGVGYEQYF
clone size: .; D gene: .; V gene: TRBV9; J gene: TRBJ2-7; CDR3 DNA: TGTGCCAGCGGTGGGGGGTTCCAGGAGCAGTACTTC; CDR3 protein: CASGGGFQEQYF
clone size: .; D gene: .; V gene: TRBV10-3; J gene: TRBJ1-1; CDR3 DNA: TGTGCCATCAGTGAGGCCACAGGGCTGAACACTGAAGCTTTCTTT; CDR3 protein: CAISEATGLNTEAFF
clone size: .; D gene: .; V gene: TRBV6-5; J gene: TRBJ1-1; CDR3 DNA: TGTGCCAGCAGTTATGGGCTCAGGATGAACACTGAAGCTTTCTTT; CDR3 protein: CASSYGLRMNTEAFF
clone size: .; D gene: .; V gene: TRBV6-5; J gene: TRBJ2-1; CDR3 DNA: TGTGCCAGCAGTTACTCTCGCGCCTACAATGAGCAGTTCTTC; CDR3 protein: CASSYSRAYNEQFF
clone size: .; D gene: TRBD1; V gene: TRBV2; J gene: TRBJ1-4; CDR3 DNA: TGTGCCAGCAGTGAAGGGACAGGGGGGGAAAAACTGTTTTTT; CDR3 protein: CASSEGTGGEKLFF